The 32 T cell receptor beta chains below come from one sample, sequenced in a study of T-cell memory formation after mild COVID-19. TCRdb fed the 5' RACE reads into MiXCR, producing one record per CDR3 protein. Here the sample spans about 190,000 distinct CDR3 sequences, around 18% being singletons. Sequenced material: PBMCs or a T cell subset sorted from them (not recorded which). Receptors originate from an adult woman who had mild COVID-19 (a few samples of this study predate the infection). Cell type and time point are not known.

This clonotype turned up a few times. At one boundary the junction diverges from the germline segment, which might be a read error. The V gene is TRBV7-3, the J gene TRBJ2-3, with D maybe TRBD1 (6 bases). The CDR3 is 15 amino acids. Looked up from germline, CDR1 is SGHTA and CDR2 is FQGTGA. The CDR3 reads CASSVTGLSTDTQYF. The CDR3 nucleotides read TGTGCCAGCAGCGTAACAGGGTTGAGCACAGATACGCAGTATTTT.

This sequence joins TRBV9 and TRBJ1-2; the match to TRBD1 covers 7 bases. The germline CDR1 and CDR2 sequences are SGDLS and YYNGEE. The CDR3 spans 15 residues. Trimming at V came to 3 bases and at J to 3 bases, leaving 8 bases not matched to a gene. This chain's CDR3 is CASSEGAGGYYGYTF. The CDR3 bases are TGTGCCAGCAGCGAAGGGGCAGGGGGATACTATGGCTACACCTTC.

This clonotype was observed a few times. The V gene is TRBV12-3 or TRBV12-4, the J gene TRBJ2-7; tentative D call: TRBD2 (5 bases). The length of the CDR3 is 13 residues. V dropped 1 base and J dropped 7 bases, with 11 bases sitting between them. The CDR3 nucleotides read TGTGCCAGCAGTTTAGGGACGACGGGGGAGCAGTACTTC. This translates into CASSLGTTGEQYF.

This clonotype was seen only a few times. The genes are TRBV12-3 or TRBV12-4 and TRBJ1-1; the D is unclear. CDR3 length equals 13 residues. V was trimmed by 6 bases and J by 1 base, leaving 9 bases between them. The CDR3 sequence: CASSSNTNTEAFF. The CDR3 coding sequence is TGTGCCAGCAGCTCTAACACGAACACTGAAGCTTTCTTT.

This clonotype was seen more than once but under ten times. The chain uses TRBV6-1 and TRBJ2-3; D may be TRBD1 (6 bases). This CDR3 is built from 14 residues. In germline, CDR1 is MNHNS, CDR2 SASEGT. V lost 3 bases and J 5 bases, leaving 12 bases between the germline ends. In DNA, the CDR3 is TGTGCCAGCAGTGATTTCGCCAGGGGAGATACGCAGTATTTT. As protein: CASSDFARGDTQYF.

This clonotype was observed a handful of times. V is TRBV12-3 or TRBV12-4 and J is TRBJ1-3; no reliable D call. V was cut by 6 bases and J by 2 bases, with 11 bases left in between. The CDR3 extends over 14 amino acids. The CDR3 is CASRRAVAGNTIYF. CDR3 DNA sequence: TGTGCCAGCAGGCGAGCTGTGGCTGGAAACACCATATATTTT.

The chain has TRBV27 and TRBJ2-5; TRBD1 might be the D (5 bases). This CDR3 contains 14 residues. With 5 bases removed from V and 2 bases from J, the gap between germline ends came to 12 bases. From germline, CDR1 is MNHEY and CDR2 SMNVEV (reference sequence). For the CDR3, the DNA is TGTGCCAGCAGTCACCAGGGTGGGCAAGAGACCCAGTACTTC. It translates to CASSHQGGQETQYF.

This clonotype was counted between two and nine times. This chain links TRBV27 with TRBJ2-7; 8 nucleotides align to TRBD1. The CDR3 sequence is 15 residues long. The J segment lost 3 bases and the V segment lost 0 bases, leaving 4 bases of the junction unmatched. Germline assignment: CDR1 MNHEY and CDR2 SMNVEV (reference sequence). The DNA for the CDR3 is TGTGCCAGCAGTTTATCGGGCAGGGGGCACTACGAGCAGTACTTC. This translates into CASSLSGRGHYEQYF.

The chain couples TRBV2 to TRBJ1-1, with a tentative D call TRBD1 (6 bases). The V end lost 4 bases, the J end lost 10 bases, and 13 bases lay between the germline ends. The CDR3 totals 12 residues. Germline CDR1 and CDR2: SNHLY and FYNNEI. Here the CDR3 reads CASSVGSRGAFF. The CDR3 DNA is TGTGCCAGCAGTGTCGGATCCAGGGGAGCTTTCTTT.

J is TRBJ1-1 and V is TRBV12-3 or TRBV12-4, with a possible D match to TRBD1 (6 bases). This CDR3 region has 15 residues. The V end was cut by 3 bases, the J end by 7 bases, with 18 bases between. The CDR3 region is CASSFSETGSGEAFF. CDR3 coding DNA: TGTGCCAGCAGTTTTAGCGAGACAGGTTCGGGTGAAGCTTTCTTT.

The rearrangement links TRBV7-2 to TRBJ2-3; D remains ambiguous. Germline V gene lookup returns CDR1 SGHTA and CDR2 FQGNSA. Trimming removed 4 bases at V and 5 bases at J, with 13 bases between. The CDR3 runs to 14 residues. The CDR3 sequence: CASSSARRLDTQYF. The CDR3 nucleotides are TGTGCCAGCAGCTCAGCCAGGCGTTTAGATACGCAGTATTTT.

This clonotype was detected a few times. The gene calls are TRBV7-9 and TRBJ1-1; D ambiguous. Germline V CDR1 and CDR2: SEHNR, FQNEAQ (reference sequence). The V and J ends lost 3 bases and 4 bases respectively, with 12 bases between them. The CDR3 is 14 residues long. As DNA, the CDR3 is TGTGCCAGCAGCTTCGAGGGAGGAGGCACTGAAGCTTTCTTT. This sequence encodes CASSFEGGGTEAFF.

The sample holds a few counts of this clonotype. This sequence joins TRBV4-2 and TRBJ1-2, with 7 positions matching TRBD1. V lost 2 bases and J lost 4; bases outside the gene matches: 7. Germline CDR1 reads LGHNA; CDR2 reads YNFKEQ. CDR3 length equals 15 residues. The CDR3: CASSQSRGSGYGYTF. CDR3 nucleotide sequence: TGTGCCAGCAGCCAATCCAGGGGGAGTGGCTATGGCTACACCTTC.

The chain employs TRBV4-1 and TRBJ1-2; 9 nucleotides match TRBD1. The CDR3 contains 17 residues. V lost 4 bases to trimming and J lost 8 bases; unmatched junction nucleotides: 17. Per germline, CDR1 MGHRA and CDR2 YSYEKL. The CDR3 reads CASSLTPYETGGNGYTF. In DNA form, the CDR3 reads TGCGCCAGCAGCCTCACCCCGTACGAGACAGGGGGAAACGGCTACACCTTC.

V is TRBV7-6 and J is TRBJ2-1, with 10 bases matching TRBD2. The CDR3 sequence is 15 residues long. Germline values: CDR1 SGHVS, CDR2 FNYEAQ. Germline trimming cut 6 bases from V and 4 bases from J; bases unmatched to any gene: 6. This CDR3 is CASRAGLAEYNEQFF. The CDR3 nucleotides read TGTGCCAGCAGGGCCGGACTAGCGGAGTACAATGAGCAGTTCTTC.

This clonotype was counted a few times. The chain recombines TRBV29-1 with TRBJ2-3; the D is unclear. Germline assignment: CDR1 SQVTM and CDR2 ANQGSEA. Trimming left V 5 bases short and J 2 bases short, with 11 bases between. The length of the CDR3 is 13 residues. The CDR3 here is CSVTGFDTDTQYF. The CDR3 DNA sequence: TGCAGCGTTACTGGTTTTGACACAGATACGCAGTATTTT.

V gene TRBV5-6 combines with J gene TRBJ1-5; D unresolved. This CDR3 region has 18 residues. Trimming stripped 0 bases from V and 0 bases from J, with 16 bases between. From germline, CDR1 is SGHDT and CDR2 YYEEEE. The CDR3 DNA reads TGTGCCAGCAGCTTGGCCAAAGAACAGAGATATAGCAATCAGCCCCAGCATTTT. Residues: CASSLAKEQRYSNQPQHF.

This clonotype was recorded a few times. Here the CDR3 DNA reads TGCAGTGCTGCTCTACCGGGACGGACTAAAGAAGGCTACACCTTC. This translates into CSAALPGRTKEGYTF. The genes are TRBV20-1 and TRBJ1-2; tentative D call: TRBD1 (5 bases). This CDR3 comprises 15 residues. V was trimmed by 5 bases and J by 8 bases, leaving 24 bases between them. Germline CDR1 reads DFQATT; CDR2 reads SNEGSKA (reference sequence).

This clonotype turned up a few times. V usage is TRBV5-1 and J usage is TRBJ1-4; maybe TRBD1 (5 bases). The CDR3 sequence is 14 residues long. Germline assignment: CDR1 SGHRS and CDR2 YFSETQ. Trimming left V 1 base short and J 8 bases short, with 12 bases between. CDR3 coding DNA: TGCGCCAGCAGCTTGCCAGGGCGTGAAGAAAAACTGTTTTTT. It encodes CASSLPGREEKLFF.

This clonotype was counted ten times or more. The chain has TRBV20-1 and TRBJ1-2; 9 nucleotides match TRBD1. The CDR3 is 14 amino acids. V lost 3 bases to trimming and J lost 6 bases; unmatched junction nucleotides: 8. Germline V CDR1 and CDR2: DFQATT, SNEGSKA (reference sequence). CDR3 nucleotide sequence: TGCAGTGCTAGCAAGGACAGGGGCCCGGATGGCTACACCTTC. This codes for CSASKDRGPDGYTF.

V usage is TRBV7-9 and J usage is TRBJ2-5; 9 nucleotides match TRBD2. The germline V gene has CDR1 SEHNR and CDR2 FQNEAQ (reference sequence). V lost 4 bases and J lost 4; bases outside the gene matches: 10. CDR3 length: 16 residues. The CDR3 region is CASSSVIAGVGETQYF. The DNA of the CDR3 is TGTGCCAGCAGCTCCGTCATAGCGGGAGTAGGAGAGACCCAGTACTTC.

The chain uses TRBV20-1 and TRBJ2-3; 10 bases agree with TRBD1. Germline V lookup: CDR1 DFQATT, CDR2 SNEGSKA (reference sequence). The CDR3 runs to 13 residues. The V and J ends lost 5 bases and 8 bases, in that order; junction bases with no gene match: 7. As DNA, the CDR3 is TGCAGTGCTGTCCGGGACAGGGGTGTTACGCAGTATTTT. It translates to CSAVRDRGVTQYF.

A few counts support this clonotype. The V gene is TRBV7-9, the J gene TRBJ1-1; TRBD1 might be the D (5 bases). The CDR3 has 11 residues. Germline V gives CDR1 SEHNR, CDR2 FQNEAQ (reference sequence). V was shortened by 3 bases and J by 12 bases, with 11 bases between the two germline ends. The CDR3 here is CASSFSRVPFF. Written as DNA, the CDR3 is TGTGCCAGCAGCTTCAGCAGGGTACCTTTCTTT.

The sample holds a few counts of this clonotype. CDR3 DNA sequence: TGTGCCAGCAGCCCTGACAGGGGGCGGCAAGAGACCCAGTACTTC. Translating gives CASSPDRGRQETQYF. The genes are TRBV6-5 and TRBJ2-5; 10 bases are shared with TRBD1. Germline V gene sequence: CDR1 MNHEY, CDR2 SVGAGI. The CDR3 spans 15 residues. V trimming: 6 bases; J trimming: 2 bases; junction bases outside the gene matches: 6.

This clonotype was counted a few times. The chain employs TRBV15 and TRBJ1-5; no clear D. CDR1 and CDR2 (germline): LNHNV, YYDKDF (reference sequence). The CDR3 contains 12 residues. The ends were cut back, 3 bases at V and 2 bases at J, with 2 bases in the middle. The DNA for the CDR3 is TGTGCCACCAGCAGGGGCAATCAGCCCCAGCATTTT. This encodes CATSRGNQPQHF.

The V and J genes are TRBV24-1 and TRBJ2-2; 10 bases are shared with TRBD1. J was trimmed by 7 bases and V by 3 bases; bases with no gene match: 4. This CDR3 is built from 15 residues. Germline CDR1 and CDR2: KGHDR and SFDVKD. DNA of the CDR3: TGTGCCACCAGTGATCTGACAGGGGGCAACGGGGAGCTGTTTTTT. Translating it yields CATSDLTGGNGELFF.

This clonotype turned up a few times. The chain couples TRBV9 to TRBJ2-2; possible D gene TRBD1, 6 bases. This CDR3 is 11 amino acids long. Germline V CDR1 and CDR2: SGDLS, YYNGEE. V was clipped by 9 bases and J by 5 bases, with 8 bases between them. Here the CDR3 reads CATGQTGELFF. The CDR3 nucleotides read TGTGCCACCGGACAGACCGGGGAGCTGTTTTTT.

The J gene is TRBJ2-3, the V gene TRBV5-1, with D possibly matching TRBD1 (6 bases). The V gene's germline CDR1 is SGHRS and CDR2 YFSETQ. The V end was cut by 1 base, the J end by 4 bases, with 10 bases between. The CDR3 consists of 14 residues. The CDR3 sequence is CASSLTGLADTQYF. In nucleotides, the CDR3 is TGCGCCAGCAGCTTGACAGGGCTCGCAGATACGCAGTATTTT. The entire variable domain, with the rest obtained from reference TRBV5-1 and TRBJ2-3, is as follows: KAGVTQTPRYLIKTRGQQVTLSCSPISGHRSVSWYQQTPGQGLQFLFEYFSETQRNKGNFPGRFSGRQFSNSRSEMNVSTLELGDSALYLCASSLTGLADTQYFGPGTRLTVL.

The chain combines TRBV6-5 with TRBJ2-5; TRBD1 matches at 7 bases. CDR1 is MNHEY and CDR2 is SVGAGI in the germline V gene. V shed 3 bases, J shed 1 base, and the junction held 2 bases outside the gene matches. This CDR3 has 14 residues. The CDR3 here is CASSYGTVQETQYF. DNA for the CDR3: TGTGCCAGCAGTTATGGGACAGTCCAAGAGACCCAGTACTTC.

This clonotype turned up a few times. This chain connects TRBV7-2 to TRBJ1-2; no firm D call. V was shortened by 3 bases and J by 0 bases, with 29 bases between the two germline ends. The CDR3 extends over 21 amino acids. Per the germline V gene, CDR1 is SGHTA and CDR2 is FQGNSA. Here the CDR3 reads CASSLLDVYGVVNRSNYGYTF. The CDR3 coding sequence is TGTGCCAGCAGCTTGCTCGACGTGTACGGGGTTGTAAATCGGTCTAACTATGGCTACACCTTC.

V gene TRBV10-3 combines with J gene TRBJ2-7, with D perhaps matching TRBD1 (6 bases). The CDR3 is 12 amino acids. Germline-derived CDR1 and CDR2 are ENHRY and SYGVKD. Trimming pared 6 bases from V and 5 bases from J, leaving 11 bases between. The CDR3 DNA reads TGTGCCATCAGCCCAAGGGGGAACGAGCAGTACTTC. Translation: CAISPRGNEQYF.

The CDR3 region is CSARWPSGGGSEQYF. CDR3 DNA: TGCAGTGCTAGGTGGCCTAGCGGAGGGGGCTCCGAGCAGTACTTC. The chain is built from TRBV20-1 and TRBJ2-7; D could derive from TRBD1 or TRBD2 (7 bases each). Trimming left V 3 bases short and J 6 bases short, with 21 bases between. CDR1 and CDR2 from the germline V gene are DFQATT and SNEGSKA (reference sequence). The CDR3 is made up of 15 amino acids.